What follows are 20 T cell receptor beta chains derived from one specimen sequenced in a study of blood T cell repertoires in COVID-19. The assay was immunoSEQ multiplex PCR, and TCRdb's table has in-frame clones only and misses some. The data show roughly 60,000 clones, around four fifths seen once. Sequencing used peripheral blood. Every receptor here comes from a man aged 25 to 40 with COVID-19, enrolled during active disease.

This chain links TRBV5-3 with TRBJ1-6; 7 nucleotides align to TRBD1. TRBV5-3 is filed as an ORF, its function uncertain. The CDR3 spans 15 residues. V shed 3 bases, J shed 7 bases, and the junction held 7 bases outside the gene matches. CDR3 sequence (DNA): TGTGCCAGAAGCTGGGACAGAGGGCCCAATTCACCCCTCCACTTT. The encoded protein is CARSWDRGPNSPLHF.

The chain combines TRBV28 with TRBJ2-1; D is unresolved. CDR3 length: 14 residues. Trimming removed 6 bases from V and 0 bases from J, with 9 bases in between. In germline, CDR1 is MDHEN, CDR2 SYDVKM. The CDR3 is CASSGISSYNEQFF. The DNA of the CDR3 is TGTGCCAGCAGCGGTATTAGCTCCTACAATGAGCAGTTCTTC. Looking up the rest from reference TRBV28 and TRBJ2-1 gives the full variable domain: DVKVTQSSRYLVKRTGEKVFLECVQDMDHENMFWYRQDPGLGLRLIYFSYDVKMKEKGDIPEGYSVSREKKERFSLILESASTNQTSMYLCASSGISSYNEQFFGPGTRLTVL.

The rearrangement uses TRBV5-4 and TRBJ1-4; D remains ambiguous. With 7 bases removed from V and 3 bases from J, the gap between germline ends came to 10 bases. The V gene's germline CDR1 is SGHNT and CDR2 YYREEE (reference sequence). This CDR3 has 13 residues. In nucleotides, the CDR3 is TGTGCCAGCTCCCGAGCCTCTAATGAAAAACTGTTTTTT. Amino acids: CASSRASNEKLFF.

This sequence joins TRBV30 and TRBJ1-5, with a weak D call TRBD1 (6 bases). Germline values: CDR1 GTSNPN, CDR2 SVGIG (reference sequence). The length of the CDR3 is 14 residues. Trimming took off 4 bases at V and 7 bases at J, with 17 bases between the two ends. The CDR3 coding sequence is TGTGCCTGGACTAGGCCTGGGGGCTACCAGCCCCAGCATTTT. This sequence encodes CAWTRPGGYQPQHF.

The V gene is TRBV10-3, the J gene TRBJ2-1; 14 bases are a match to TRBD2. This CDR3 is 16 amino acids long. J lost 6 bases, V lost 6 bases, and 7 bases had no gene match. Germline CDR1 is ENHRY and CDR2 is SYGVKD. The CDR3 region is CAISLTSGRAGNEQFF. In nucleotides, the CDR3 is TGTGCCATCAGCTTGACTAGCGGGAGGGCTGGCAATGAGCAGTTCTTC.

The chain recombines TRBV7-6 with TRBJ2-3; tentative D call: TRBD2 (6 bases). From germline, CDR1 is SGHVS and CDR2 FNYEAQ. V was trimmed by 2 bases and J by 6 bases, leaving 18 bases between them. This CDR3 has 16 amino acids. This chain's CDR3 is CASSLRSWRAQDTQYF. The DNA for the CDR3 is TGTGCCAGCAGCTTACGTAGTTGGAGGGCCCAGGATACGCAGTATTTT.

The V and J genes are TRBV28 and TRBJ1-6; weak D call: TRBD1 (5 bases). The CDR3 spans 15 residues. Trimming removed 6 bases at V and 14 bases at J, with 23 bases between. Germline CDR1 reads MDHEN; CDR2 reads SYDVKM. Written as DNA, the CDR3 is TGTGCCAGCAGGAGCACGGCAGGGAGGATGTATACCCTCCACTTT. It yields the protein CASRSTAGRMYTLHF.

V is TRBV9 and J is TRBJ1-1; D may be TRBD1 (5 bases). The germline CDR1 and CDR2 sequences are SGDLS and YYNGEE. The length of the CDR3 is 14 residues. Trimming shortened V by 3 bases and J by 7 bases, and 16 bases separated the two germline ends. The DNA for the CDR3 is TGTGCCAGCAGCGCCCCTGGGCAGGGTAATGAAGCTTTCTTT. Protein sequence: CASSAPGQGNEAFF.

V and J are TRBV28 and TRBJ2-1; tentatively, D is TRBD1 (8 bases). Germline values: CDR1 MDHEN, CDR2 SYDVKM. This CDR3 has 13 residues. Trimming took 10 bases from V and 8 from J, leaving 18 bases between them. CDR3 loop: CATGQGGGDEQFF. Here the CDR3 DNA reads TGTGCCACCGGACAGGGAGGGGGAGATGAGCAGTTCTTC.

This chain links TRBV11-2 with TRBJ1-5; D is unclear. Trimming took 0 bases from V and 0 from J, leaving 6 bases between them. This CDR3 is built from 15 residues. Germline V gene lookup returns CDR1 SGHAT and CDR2 FQNNGV. The DNA of the CDR3 is TGTGCCAGCAGCTTAGATCTTAATAGCAATCAGCCCCAGCATTTT. Translated: CASSLDLNSNQPQHF. Full variable domain (missing parts from reference TRBV11-2 and TRBJ1-5): EAGVAQSPRYKIIEKRQSVAFWCNPISGHATLYWYQQILGQGPKLLIQFQNNGVVDDSQLPKDRFSAERLKGVDSTLKIQPAKLEDSAVYLCASSLDLNSNQPQHFGDGTRLSIL.

This chain connects TRBV27 to TRBJ2-7; 7 bases are a match to TRBD1. This CDR3 spans 16 amino acids. CDR1 is MNHEY, CDR2 SMNVEV, per germline (reference sequence). J was trimmed by 5 bases and V by 3 bases; bases with no gene match: 13. In nucleotides, the CDR3 is TGTGCCAGCAGTTTTAAGTCAGGGGGATTCCCCAACGAGCAGTACTTC. This translates into CASSFKSGGFPNEQYF.

This clone was seen once. The chain combines TRBV27 with TRBJ2-7; weak D call: TRBD2 (6 bases). Germline V lookup: CDR1 MNHEY, CDR2 SMNVEV (reference sequence). V shed 5 bases and J shed 2 bases, with 16 bases lying between them. CDR3 length equals 15 residues. CDR3 nucleotides: TGTGCCAGCAGTGGCCTTCGGGAGAACCCCTACGAGCAGTACTTC. Protein: CASSGLRENPYEQYF.

This chain uses TRBV11-2 with TRBJ2-3; D remains ambiguous. Germline CDR1 and CDR2: SGHAT and FQNNGV. The CDR3 covers 16 residues. Trimming took 5 bases from V and 5 from J, leaving 20 bases between them. Written as DNA, the CDR3 is TGTGCCAGCAGCCTCGGCCTAGTTCGGATGGGAGATACGCAGTATTTT. This encodes CASSLGLVRMGDTQYF. The variable domain in full, completed from reference TRBV11-2 and TRBJ2-3, reads EAGVAQSPRYKIIEKRQSVAFWCNPISGHATLYWYQQILGQGPKLLIQFQNNGVVDDSQLPKDRFSAERLKGVDSTLKIQPAKLEDSAVYLCASSLGLVRMGDTQYFGPGTRLTVL.

The chain uses TRBV14 and TRBJ2-5; 13 bases agree with TRBD2. CDR3 length equals 15 residues. Losses at the gene ends were 3 bases for V and 5 bases for J; bases not matched to a gene: 3. Germline-derived CDR1 and CDR2 are SGHDN and FVKESK. For the CDR3, the DNA is TGTGCCAGCAGCCAGAGACTAGCGGGAGGTGAGACCCAGTACTTC. It yields the protein CASSQRLAGGETQYF.

There are a few counts of this clone. The chain employs TRBV5-4 and TRBJ1-4, with 7 bases lining up with TRBD1. Trimming took 5 bases from V and 6 from J; bases not matched to a gene: 7. The germline CDR1 and CDR2 sequences are SGHNT and YYREEE (reference sequence). The CDR3 runs 14 residues. CDR3 sequence: CASSRKQGDEKLFF. The CDR3 region has the DNA TGTGCCAGCAGTCGTAAGCAGGGGGATGAAAAACTGTTTTTT. Combining the CDR3 with reference TRBV5-4 and TRBJ1-4 gives the whole variable domain ETGVTQSPTHLIKTRGQQVTLRCSSQSGHNTVSWYQQALGQGPQFIFQYYREEENGRGNFPPRFSGLQFPNYSSELNVNALELDDSALYLCASSRKQGDEKLFFGSGTQLSVL.

This sequence joins TRBV19 and TRBJ1-2; the match to TRBD1 covers 8 bases. The CDR3 covers 15 residues. The V and J ends lost 7 bases and 0 bases, in that order; junction bases with no gene match: 7. CDR1 LNHDA and CDR2 SQIVND come from the germline V gene (reference sequence). This CDR3 is CASTLTGGANYGYTF. The CDR3 nucleotides read TGTGCCAGTACTCTTACAGGGGGAGCTAACTATGGCTACACCTTC.

For this clone: An end of the junction differs from the germline gene, which may be a read error. The rearrangement uses TRBV5-5 and TRBJ1-4; the match to TRBD1 covers 8 bases. Germline loops: CDR1 SGHKS, CDR2 YYEKEE (reference sequence). The CDR3 spans 12 residues. This CDR3 reads CASSLDLGTGTF. In DNA form, the CDR3 reads TGTGCCAGCAGCTTGGACCTCGGGACAGGAACTTTT.

This clone appeared a single time. This chain joins TRBV10-2 and TRBJ2-3; 7 bases fit TRBD2. Per germline, CDR1 WSHSY and CDR2 SAAADI. The CDR3 is 12 residues long. V shed 3 bases and J 9 bases; nucleotides not matched to a gene: 3. This chain's CDR3 is CASSDLGGTQYF. The DNA of the CDR3 is TGCGCCAGCAGTGACTTGGGGGGGACGCAGTATTTT.

This chain connects TRBV19 to TRBJ1-5; D unclear. This CDR3 has 13 amino acids. Germline lookup yields CDR1 LNHDA and CDR2 SQIVND (reference sequence). The germline V and J ends were trimmed by 3 bases and 4 bases, with 7 bases remaining between them. The CDR3 DNA reads as TGTGCCAGTAGTATTTCGGGTAATCAGCCCCAGCATTTT. It specifies CASSISGNQPQHF.

J is TRBJ1-1 and V is TRBV14, with D possibly TRBD1 on 6 matching bases. Trimming took off 0 bases at V and 2 bases at J, with 13 bases between the two ends. Germline-derived CDR1 and CDR2 are SGHDN and FVKESK. The CDR3 spans 16 residues. Here the CDR3 DNA reads TGTGCCAGCAGCCAAGAGTCGGCAGGGGTAAACACTGAAGCTTTCTTT. It yields the protein CASSQESAGVNTEAFF.